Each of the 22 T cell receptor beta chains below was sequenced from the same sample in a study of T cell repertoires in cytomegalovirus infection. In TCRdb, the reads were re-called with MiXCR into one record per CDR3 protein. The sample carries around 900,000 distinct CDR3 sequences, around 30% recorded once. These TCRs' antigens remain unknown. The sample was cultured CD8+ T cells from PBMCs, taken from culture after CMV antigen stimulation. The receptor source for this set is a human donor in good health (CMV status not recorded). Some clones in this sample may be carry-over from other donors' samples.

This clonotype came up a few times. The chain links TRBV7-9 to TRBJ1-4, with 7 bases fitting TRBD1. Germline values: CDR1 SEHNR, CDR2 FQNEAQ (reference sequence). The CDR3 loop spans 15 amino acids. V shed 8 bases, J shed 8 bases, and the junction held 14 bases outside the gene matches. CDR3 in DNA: TGTGCCAGCGGCCGGGACAGCAACTGGGGCGAAAAACTGTTTTTT. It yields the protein CASGRDSNWGEKLFF.

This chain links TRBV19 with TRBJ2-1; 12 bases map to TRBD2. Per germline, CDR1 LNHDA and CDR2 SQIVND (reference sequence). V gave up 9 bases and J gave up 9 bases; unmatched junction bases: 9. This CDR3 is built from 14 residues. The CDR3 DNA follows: TGTGCCAGCAATACACTAGCGGGGGGATTTGAGCAGTTCTTC. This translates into CASNTLAGGFEQFF.

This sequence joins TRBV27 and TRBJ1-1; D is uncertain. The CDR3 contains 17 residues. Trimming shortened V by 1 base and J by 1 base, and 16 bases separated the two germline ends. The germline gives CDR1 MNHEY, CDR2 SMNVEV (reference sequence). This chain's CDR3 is CASSLLSGFGPNTEAFF. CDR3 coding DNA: TGTGCCAGCAGTTTATTATCGGGGTTTGGTCCGAACACTGAAGCTTTCTTT.

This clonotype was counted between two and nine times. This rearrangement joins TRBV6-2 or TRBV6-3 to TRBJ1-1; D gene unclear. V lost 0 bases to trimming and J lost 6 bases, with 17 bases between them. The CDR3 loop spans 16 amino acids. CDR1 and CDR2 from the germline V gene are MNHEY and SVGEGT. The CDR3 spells CASSYSSVAAGAEAFF. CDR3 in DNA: TGTGCCAGCAGTTACTCGAGCGTCGCGGCAGGTGCTGAAGCTTTCTTT.

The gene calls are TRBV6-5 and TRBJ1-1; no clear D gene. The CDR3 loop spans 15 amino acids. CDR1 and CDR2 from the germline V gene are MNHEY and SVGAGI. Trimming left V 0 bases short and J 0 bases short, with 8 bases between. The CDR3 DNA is TGTGCCAGCAGTTACTCGTTCGGACTGAACACTGAAGCTTTCTTT. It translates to CASSYSFGLNTEAFF.

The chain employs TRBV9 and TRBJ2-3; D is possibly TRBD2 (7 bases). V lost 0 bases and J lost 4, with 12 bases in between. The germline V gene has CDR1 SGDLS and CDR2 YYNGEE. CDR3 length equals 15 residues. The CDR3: CASSVAGGPADTQYF. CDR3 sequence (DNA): TGTGCCAGCAGCGTAGCCGGGGGGCCCGCAGATACGCAGTATTTT.

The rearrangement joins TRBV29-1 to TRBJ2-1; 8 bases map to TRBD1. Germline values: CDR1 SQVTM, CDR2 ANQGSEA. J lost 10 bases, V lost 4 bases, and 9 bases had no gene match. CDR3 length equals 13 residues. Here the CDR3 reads CSVGLQGAGEQFF. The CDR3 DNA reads TGCAGCGTTGGTCTTCAGGGGGCCGGGGAGCAGTTCTTC.

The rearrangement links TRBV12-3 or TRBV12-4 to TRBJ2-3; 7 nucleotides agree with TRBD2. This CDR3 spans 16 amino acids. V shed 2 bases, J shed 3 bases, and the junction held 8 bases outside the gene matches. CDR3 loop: CASSLLAGVITDTQYF. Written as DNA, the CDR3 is TGTGCCAGCAGTTTATTGGCGGGGGTTATAACAGATACGCAGTATTTT.

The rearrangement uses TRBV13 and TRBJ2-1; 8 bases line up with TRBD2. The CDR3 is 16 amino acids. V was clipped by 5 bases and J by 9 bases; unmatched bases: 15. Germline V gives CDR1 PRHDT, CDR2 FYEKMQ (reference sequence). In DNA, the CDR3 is TGTGCCAGCAGCCCGCCGACTATCGGGGGGGCGGGTGAGCAGTTCTTC. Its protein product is CASSPPTIGGAGEQFF.

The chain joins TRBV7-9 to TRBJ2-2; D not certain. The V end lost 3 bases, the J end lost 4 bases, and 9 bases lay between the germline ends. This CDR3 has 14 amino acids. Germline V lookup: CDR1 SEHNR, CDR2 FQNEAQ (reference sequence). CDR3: CASSFDLGTGELFF. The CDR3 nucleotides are TGTGCCAGCAGCTTTGATCTGGGCACCGGGGAGCTGTTTTTT.

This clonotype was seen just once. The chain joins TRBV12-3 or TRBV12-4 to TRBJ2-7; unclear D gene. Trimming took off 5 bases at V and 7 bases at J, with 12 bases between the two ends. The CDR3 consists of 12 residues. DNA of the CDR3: TGTGCCAGCAGTCTAGGCAATTTGGAGCAGTACGTC. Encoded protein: CASSLGNLEQYV.

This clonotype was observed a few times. CDR3 in DNA: TGTGCCAGCGAGGCCGCAGGGGGCGTGGAGACCCAGTACTTC. The encoded protein is CASEAAGGVETQYF. The chain uses TRBV7-2 and TRBJ2-5; 8 positions agree with TRBD1. Germline V gives CDR1 SGHTA, CDR2 FQGNSA. The CDR3 length is 14 residues. The V segment lost 8 bases and the J segment 5 bases; nucleotides outside the gene matches: 10. The full variable domain, with the rest looked up from reference TRBV7-2 and TRBJ2-5, is GAGVSQSPSNKVTEKGKDVELRCDPISGHTALYWYRQSLGQGLEFLIYFQGNSAPDKSGLPSDRFSAERTGGSVSTLTIQRTQQEDSAVYLCASEAAGGVETQYFGPGTRLLVL.

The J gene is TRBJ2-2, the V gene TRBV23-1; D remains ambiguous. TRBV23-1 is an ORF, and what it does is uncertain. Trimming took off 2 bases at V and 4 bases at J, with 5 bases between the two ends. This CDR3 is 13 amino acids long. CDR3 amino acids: CASSQGITGELFF. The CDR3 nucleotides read TGCGCCAGCAGTCAAGGAATCACCGGGGAGCTGTTTTTT.

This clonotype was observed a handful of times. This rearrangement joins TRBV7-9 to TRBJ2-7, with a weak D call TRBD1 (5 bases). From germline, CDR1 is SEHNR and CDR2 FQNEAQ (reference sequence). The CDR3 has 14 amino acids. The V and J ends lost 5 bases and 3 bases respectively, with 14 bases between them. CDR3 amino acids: CASSPAGLYYEQYF. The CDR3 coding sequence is TGTGCCAGCAGCCCGGCAGGGTTGTACTACGAGCAGTACTTC.

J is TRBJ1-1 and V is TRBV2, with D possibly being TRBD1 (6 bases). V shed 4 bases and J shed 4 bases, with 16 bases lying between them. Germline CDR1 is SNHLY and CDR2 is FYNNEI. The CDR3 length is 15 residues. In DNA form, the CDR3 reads TGTGCCAGCAGTGGTACCAGGGGCTCCGGCACTGAAGCTTTCTTT. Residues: CASSGTRGSGTEAFF.

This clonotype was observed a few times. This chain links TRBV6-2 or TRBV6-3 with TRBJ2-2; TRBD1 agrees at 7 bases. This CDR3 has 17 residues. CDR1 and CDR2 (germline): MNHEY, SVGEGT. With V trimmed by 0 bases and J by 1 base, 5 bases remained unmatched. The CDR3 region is CASSYSTGTENTGELFF. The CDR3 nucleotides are TGTGCCAGCAGTTACTCCACCGGGACAGAGAACACCGGGGAGCTGTTTTTT.

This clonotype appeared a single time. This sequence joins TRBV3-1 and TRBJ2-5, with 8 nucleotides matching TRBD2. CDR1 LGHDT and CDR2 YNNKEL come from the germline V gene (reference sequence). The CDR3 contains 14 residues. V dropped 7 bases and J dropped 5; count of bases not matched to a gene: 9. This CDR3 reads CASTSGGVEETQYF. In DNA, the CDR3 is TGTGCCAGCACCTCCGGGGGGGTTGAGGAGACCCAGTACTTC.

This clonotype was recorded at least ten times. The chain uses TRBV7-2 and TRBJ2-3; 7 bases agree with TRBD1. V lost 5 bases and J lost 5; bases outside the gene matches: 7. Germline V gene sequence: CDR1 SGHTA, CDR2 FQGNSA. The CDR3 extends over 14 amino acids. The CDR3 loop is CASSAGQAVDTQYF. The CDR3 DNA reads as TGTGCCAGCAGCGCCGGACAGGCGGTAGATACGCAGTATTTT.

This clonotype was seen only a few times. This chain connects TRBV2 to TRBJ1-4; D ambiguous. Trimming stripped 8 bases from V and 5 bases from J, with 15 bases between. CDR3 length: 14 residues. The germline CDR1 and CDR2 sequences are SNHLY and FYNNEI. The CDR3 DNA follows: TGTGCCAGCTGGCTCCGTGAGGCCAATGAAAAACTGTTTTTT. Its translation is CASWLREANEKLFF. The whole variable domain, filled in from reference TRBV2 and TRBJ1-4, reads EPEVTQTPSHQVTQMGQEVILRCVPISNHLYFYWYRQILGQKVEFLVSFYNNEISEKSEIFDDQFSVERPDGSNFTLKIRSTKLEDSAMYFCASWLREANEKLFFGSGTQLSVL.

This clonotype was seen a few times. The CDR3 spells CASSHKTEVLTDTQYF. The CDR3 coding sequence is TGCGCCAGCAGCCACAAAACCGAGGTACTCACAGATACGCAGTATTTT. V gene TRBV4-1 combines with J gene TRBJ2-3; unclear D gene. The CDR3 has 16 amino acids. With 3 bases removed from V and 2 bases from J, the gap between germline ends came to 15 bases. CDR1 MGHRA and CDR2 YSYEKL come from the germline V gene.

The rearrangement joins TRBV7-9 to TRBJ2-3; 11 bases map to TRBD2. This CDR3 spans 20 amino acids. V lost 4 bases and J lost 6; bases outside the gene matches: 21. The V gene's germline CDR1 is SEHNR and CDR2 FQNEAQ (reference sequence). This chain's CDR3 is CASSSTYPDTSGGVPDTQYF. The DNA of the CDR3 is TGTGCCAGCAGCTCAACCTACCCTGACACTAGCGGGGGCGTTCCGGATACGCAGTATTTT.

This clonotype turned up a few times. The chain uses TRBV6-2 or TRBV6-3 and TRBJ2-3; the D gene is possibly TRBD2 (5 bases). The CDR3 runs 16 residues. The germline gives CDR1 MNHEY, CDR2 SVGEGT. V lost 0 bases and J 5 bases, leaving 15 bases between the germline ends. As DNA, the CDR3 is TGTGCCAGCAGTTACTCAAGGGCTCTCGGGGAAGATACGCAGTATTTT. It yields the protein CASSYSRALGEDTQYF.